These 30 T cell receptor beta chains share one sample of origin, sequenced in a study of blood T cell repertoires in COVID-19. Only in-frame clones appear in the TCRdb table, and some are missing; sequencing was by immunoSEQ multiplex PCR. Here the sample spans 350,000 or so clones, roughly 87% being singletons. The sequencing input was PBMCs or T cells enriched from blood (not recorded which). Every receptor here comes from a woman in her twenties or thirties who had recovered from COVID-19.

Note on this clone: A read error may be the cause here, since a much bigger clone is one base away. The CDR3 sequence is CASSWGGNQPQHF. As DNA, the CDR3 is TGTGCCAGCAGCTGGGGGGGCAATCAGCCCCAGCATTTT. This chain joins TRBV7-2 and TRBJ1-5; tentative D call: TRBD1 (5 bases). The ends were cut back, 4 bases at V and 2 bases at J, with 6 bases in the middle. Germline lookup yields CDR1 SGHTA and CDR2 FQGNSA. The CDR3 is 13 residues long.

This sequence joins TRBV6-5 and TRBJ1-4; D possibly corresponds to TRBD1 (6 bases). Trimming stripped 6 bases from V and 3 bases from J, with 8 bases between. This CDR3 has 13 amino acids. Germline CDR1 and CDR2: MNHEY and SVGAGI. The CDR3 sequence is CASRQGPNEKLFF. DNA for the CDR3: TGTGCCAGCAGGCAGGGGCCTAATGAAAAACTGTTTTTT.

V usage is TRBV5-6 and J usage is TRBJ2-3; TRBD1 might be the D (6 bases). CDR3 length: 13 amino acids. V lost 2 bases, J lost 6 bases, and 10 bases lay in between. Per germline, CDR1 SGHDT and CDR2 YYEEEE. CDR3 region: CASSFRQADTQYF. The CDR3 region has the DNA TGTGCCAGCAGCTTCCGACAGGCGGATACGCAGTATTTT.

The chain uses TRBV7-9 and TRBJ1-1; D unresolved. Germline V gives CDR1 SEHNR, CDR2 FQNEAQ (reference sequence). Trimming shortened V by 3 bases and J by 8 bases, and 16 bases separated the two germline ends. The length of the CDR3 is 14 residues. The CDR3 reads CASSFGGRLGEAFF. The CDR3 bases are TGTGCCAGCAGCTTCGGAGGCAGGCTGGGAGAAGCTTTCTTT.

The V call is TRBV19, the J call TRBJ2-5; weak D call: TRBD1 (7 bases). The CDR3 is 14 residues long. V was cut by 5 bases and J by 5 bases, with 15 bases left in between. CDR1 is LNHDA and CDR2 is SQIVND in the germline V gene (reference sequence). CDR3: CASSSETGRETQYF. DNA of the CDR3: TGTGCCAGTAGTTCCGAGACAGGGAGGGAGACCCAGTACTTC.

The sample holds many counts of this clone. The V and J genes are TRBV24-1 and TRBJ2-1; D possibly corresponds to TRBD2 (6 bases). Germline loops: CDR1 KGHDR, CDR2 SFDVKD. This CDR3 region has 17 residues. V gave up 4 bases and J gave up 4 bases, with 19 bases separating them. CDR3 in DNA: TGTGCCACCAGTGACGTCTCGGCGGGGACTGCTTACAATGAGCAGTTCTTC. Translating gives CATSDVSAGTAYNEQFF.

The chain recombines TRBV28 with TRBJ1-1; 7 nucleotides match TRBD1. V trimming: 5 bases; J trimming: 0 bases; junction bases outside the gene matches: 9. Germline assignment: CDR1 MDHEN and CDR2 SYDVKM. CDR3 length equals 16 residues. CDR3: CASSIIPTGLNTEAFF. In nucleotides, the CDR3 is TGTGCCAGCAGTATAATTCCGACAGGGTTGAACACTGAAGCTTTCTTT.

In its sample, this clone was seen a few times. The chain combines TRBV5-1 with TRBJ1-2, with 11 bases lining up with TRBD1. Germline CDR1 and CDR2: SGHRS and YFSETQ. The CDR3 is 16 residues long. The V segment lost 4 bases and the J segment 4 bases; nucleotides outside the gene matches: 9. In nucleotides, the CDR3 is TGCGCCAGCAGCGTCGGACAGGGGGCGTGGGTCTATGGCTACACCTTC. Its protein product is CASSVGQGAWVYGYTF.

The V call is TRBV3-1 (or the pseudogene TRBV3-2), the J call TRBJ1-1; 9 bases match TRBD1. After removal of 8 bases from V and 0 bases from J, the junction contained 4 bases not matched to a gene. Germline V gives CDR1 LGHDT, CDR2 YNNKEL (reference sequence). CDR3 length equals 14 residues. CDR3 DNA sequence: TGTGCCAGCGGATACAGGGGGCTGAACACTGAAGCTTTCTTT. It is translated as CASGYRGLNTEAFF.

V usage is TRBV11-2 and J usage is TRBJ1-4; TRBD1 agrees at 7 bases. The germline gives CDR1 SGHAT, CDR2 FQNNGV. The V segment lost 5 bases and the J segment 4 bases; nucleotides outside the gene matches: 10. This CDR3 is built from 16 residues. CDR3 region: CASSPYLRDSNEKLFF. In DNA, the CDR3 is TGTGCCAGCAGCCCATACCTCCGGGACAGTAATGAAAAACTGTTTTTT.

Points on this clone: Other DNA sequences of this sample code for an identical CDR3. The gene calls are TRBV28 and TRBJ1-2, with 11 bases aligning to TRBD1. The CDR3 runs 13 residues. CDR1 is MDHEN and CDR2 is SYDVKM in the germline V gene. Trimming at V came to 3 bases and at J to 8 bases, leaving 2 bases not matched to a gene. The CDR3 reads CASSLDRGQGYTF. For the CDR3, the DNA is TGTGCCAGCAGTTTGGACAGGGGGCAGGGCTACACCTTC.

This clone is a singleton in its sample. This chain connects TRBV2 to TRBJ2-7; no clear D gene. The CDR3 totals 13 residues. Deletions cut 4 bases from V and 6 bases from J, with 13 bases between. Germline lookup yields CDR1 SNHLY and CDR2 FYNNEI. The CDR3 here is CASSVEILVEQYF. Written as DNA, the CDR3 is TGTGCCAGCAGTGTCGAGATCCTCGTCGAGCAGTACTTC.

For the CDR3, the DNA is TGTGCCAGCAGCAAACAGGGGGTGCAGCCCCAGCATTTT. Translating gives CASSKQGVQPQHF. This chain joins TRBV6-5 and TRBJ1-5; TRBD1 agrees at 8 bases. After removal of 6 bases from V and 7 bases from J, the junction contained 5 bases not matched to a gene. The CDR3 has 13 residues. Germline CDR1 reads MNHEY; CDR2 reads SVGAGI.

The genes are TRBV25-1 and TRBJ1-1; 7 bases align to TRBD1. Germline CDR1 is MGHDK and CDR2 is SYGVNS. V was clipped by 7 bases and J by 0 bases; unmatched bases: 8. The CDR3 covers 15 residues. CDR3 sequence (DNA): TGTGCCAGCACCCCAGTGAGGGGGCTGAACACTGAAGCTTTCTTT. This codes for CASTPVRGLNTEAFF.

The rearrangement uses TRBV2 and TRBJ2-1; 7 positions match TRBD1. J gave up 4 bases and V 7 bases, and 7 bases lay outside the gene matches. Germline V gene data show CDR1 as SNHLY and CDR2 as FYNNEI. The CDR3 is 14 amino acids. Written as DNA, the CDR3 is TGTGCCAGCAAAGGGGCAGGGGGATACAATGAGCAGTTCTTC. Its protein is CASKGAGGYNEQFF.

J is TRBJ1-5 and V is TRBV28; 9 bases fit TRBD1. This CDR3 comprises 17 residues. V was clipped by 2 bases and J by 3 bases; unmatched bases: 8. Germline-derived CDR1 and CDR2 are MDHEN and SYDVKM. This CDR3 is CASSLTGQGSPNQPQHF. As DNA, the CDR3 is TGTGCCAGCAGTTTAACGGGACAGGGATCCCCCAATCAGCCCCAGCATTTT.

The chain combines TRBV11-3 with TRBJ1-2; D remains ambiguous. Germline V gene lookup returns CDR1 SGHNT and CDR2 YENEEA. V was cut by 2 bases and J by 0 bases, with 10 bases left in between. This CDR3 has 15 residues. This chain's CDR3 is CASSLWQAPNYGYTF. In nucleotides, the CDR3 is TGTGCCAGCAGCTTATGGCAGGCGCCTAACTATGGCTACACCTTC.

The V and J genes are TRBV5-1 and TRBJ1-1; possible D gene TRBD1, 6 bases. Per the germline V gene, CDR1 is SGHRS and CDR2 is YFSETQ. Trimming left V 5 bases short and J 4 bases short, with 15 bases between. The CDR3 has 14 amino acids. DNA for the CDR3: TGCGCCAGCAGAGGGGACACAAAGAGCACTGAAGCTTTCTTT. It specifies CASRGDTKSTEAFF.

V usage is TRBV19 and J usage is TRBJ1-2; a possible D gene is TRBD1 (5 bases). The CDR3 contains 15 residues. Trimming removed 7 bases from V and 3 bases from J, with 18 bases in between. Germline-derived CDR1 and CDR2 are LNHDA and SQIVND (reference sequence). The DNA for the CDR3 is TGTGCCAGTAAAGGAGGGACTACTTCGGACTATGGCTACACCTTC. Protein: CASKGGTTSDYGYTF.

The rearrangement links TRBV28 to TRBJ1-4, with D uncertain. This CDR3 is 16 amino acids long. Trimming shortened V by 8 bases and J by 0 bases, and 16 bases separated the two germline ends. Germline V gives CDR1 MDHEN, CDR2 SYDVKM. CDR3 bases: TGTGCCAGCCAAACCTGGGAGGCTGCAACTAATGAAAAACTGTTTTTT. Its protein product is CASQTWEAATNEKLFF.

The chain is built from TRBV7-2 and TRBJ2-1; 11 bases agree with TRBD2. Per germline, CDR1 SGHTA and CDR2 FQGNSA. With 3 bases clipped from V and 12 bases from J, the junction kept 1 base outside the gene matches. The CDR3 loop spans 12 amino acids. This CDR3 reads CASSFGLAGQFF. CDR3 sequence (DNA): TGTGCCAGCAGCTTCGGACTAGCGGGGCAGTTCTTC.

V is TRBV9 and J is TRBJ2-3, with D possibly being TRBD2 (6 bases). V lost 0 bases and J 6 bases, leaving 17 bases between the germline ends. Per the germline V gene, CDR1 is SGDLS and CDR2 is YYNGEE. The CDR3 is 16 residues long. In DNA form, the CDR3 reads TGTGCCAGCAGCGTAGGTCCCGGGGAGGAGGGCGATACGCAGTATTTT. Translating it yields CASSVGPGEEGDTQYF.

The gene calls are TRBV24-1 and TRBJ1-2; 10 nucleotides line up with TRBD1. The CDR3 runs 15 residues. The germline gives CDR1 KGHDR, CDR2 SFDVKD. V shed 5 bases and J 4 bases; nucleotides not matched to a gene: 6. Here the CDR3 DNA reads TGTGCCACCAGTGCTGGGACAGGGGAAGGCTATGGCTACACCTTC. It yields the protein CATSAGTGEGYGYTF.

The rearrangement joins TRBV7-9 to TRBJ2-7, with D perhaps matching TRBD2 (6 bases). V lost 5 bases to trimming and J lost 6 bases, with 17 bases between them. This CDR3 is 14 amino acids long. Per germline, CDR1 SEHNR and CDR2 FQNEAQ (reference sequence). The CDR3 sequence is CASSPAAGGAEQYF. CDR3 DNA sequence: TGTGCCAGCAGCCCGGCGGCGGGCGGGGCCGAGCAGTACTTC.

V is TRBV7-9 and J is TRBJ2-5, with D perhaps matching TRBD2 (6 bases). V lost 5 bases, J lost 5 bases, and 12 bases lay in between. Per germline, CDR1 SEHNR and CDR2 FQNEAQ (reference sequence). The CDR3 has 13 amino acids. The CDR3 DNA is TGTGCCAGCAGCCCCGCGGGGCGCGAGACCCAGTACTTC. Its protein is CASSPAGRETQYF. Filled out from reference TRBV7-9 and TRBJ2-5, the complete variable domain reads DTGVSQNPRHKITKRGQNVTFRCDPISEHNRLYWYRQTLGQGPEFLTYFQNEAQLEKSRLLSDRFSAERPKGSFSTLEIQRTEQGDSAMYLCASSPAGRETQYFGPGTRLLVL.

This clone occurred a few times. This chain uses TRBV7-2 with TRBJ2-7; 9 nucleotides line up with TRBD1. CDR1 is SGHTA and CDR2 is FQGNSA in the germline V gene. With 3 bases clipped from V and 4 bases from J, the junction kept 4 bases outside the gene matches. The CDR3 totals 14 residues. The CDR3 region is CASSLGTGLYEQYF. CDR3 DNA sequence: TGTGCCAGCAGCTTGGGGACAGGGTTATACGAGCAGTACTTC.

The rearrangement links TRBV3-1 (or the pseudogene TRBV3-2) to TRBJ2-5, with TRBD1 matching over 11 bases. Germline values: CDR1 LGHDT, CDR2 YNNKEL (reference sequence). The CDR3 has 14 residues. V dropped 6 bases and J dropped 5; count of bases not matched to a gene: 5. CDR3: CASRRRDRGETQYF. The CDR3 nucleotides are TGTGCCAGCAGGCGGCGGGACAGGGGGGAGACCCAGTACTTC.

V usage is TRBV24-1 and J usage is TRBJ2-3, with 8 bases fitting TRBD2. V lost 10 bases, J lost 6 bases, and 8 bases stayed unmatched. This CDR3 spans 13 amino acids. CDR1 KGHDR and CDR2 SFDVKD come from the germline V gene. CDR3 sequence (DNA): TGTGCCACTCGACTAGCGCAAGCCGATACGCAGTATTTT. Translation: CATRLAQADTQYF.

CDR3 nucleotides: TGTGCCAGCAGTTACTCCGGGACAGGGTTGTCACCCCTCCACTTT. This gives the protein CASSYSGTGLSPLHF. This chain connects TRBV6-5 to TRBJ1-6; 9 bases match TRBD1. Per germline, CDR1 MNHEY and CDR2 SVGAGI. V lost 0 bases and J lost 10; bases outside the gene matches: 4. The length of the CDR3 is 15 residues.

The chain is built from TRBV29-1 and TRBJ2-3; TRBD2 is a possible D gene (5 bases). The CDR3 runs to 13 residues. CDR1 is SQVTM and CDR2 is ANQGSEA in the germline V gene. V was trimmed by 7 bases and J by 0 bases, leaving 11 bases between them. CDR3 DNA: TGCAGCGGAGCGGAGACTAGCACAGATACGCAGTATTTT. This translates into CSGAETSTDTQYF.